The clone carrying this T cell receptor (beta chain) was found many times. The antigen is not known. This specimen belongs to a study of T cells in Graves' hyperthyroidism and ophthalmopathy. Patients affected by ophthalmopathy presented a Clinical Activity Score of at least 3, a NOSPECS grade of at least 4, and disease duration below 3 months. The CDR3 totals 14 residues. CDR1 and CDR2 (germline): SNHLY, FYNNEI. The V and J ends lost 3 bases and 2 bases respectively, with 7 bases between them. TCR beta CDR3 region amplification was performed from RNA transcripts. First-round RT-PCR of the TCR CDR3 relied on the HTBI primer set. TCRdb reprocessed the multiplex PCR reads with MiXCR, giving one entry per CDR3 protein. The sample carries more than 300,000 distinct CDR3 sequences, 18% recorded once. Study observations and caveats: Median prediction lead before ophthalmopathy onset was around 7 months with the model. Most thyroid clonotypes that were expanded above 0.001 also turned up in blood.

Sequenced material: blood. The chain has TRBV2 and TRBJ2-2; D unclear. This clonotype originated in a young man with Graves' ophthalmopathy. The CDR3 spells CASSDQPNTGELFF. The CDR3 bases are TGTGCCAGCAGTGACCAGCCTAACACCGGGGAGCTGTTTTTT. The full variable domain, completed using reference TRBV2 and TRBJ2-2, is EPEVTQTPSHQVTQMGQEVILRCVPISNHLYFYWYRQILGQKVEFLVSFYNNEISEKSEIFDDQFSVERPDGSNFTLKIRSTKLEDSAMYFCASSDQPNTGELFFGEGSRLTVL.